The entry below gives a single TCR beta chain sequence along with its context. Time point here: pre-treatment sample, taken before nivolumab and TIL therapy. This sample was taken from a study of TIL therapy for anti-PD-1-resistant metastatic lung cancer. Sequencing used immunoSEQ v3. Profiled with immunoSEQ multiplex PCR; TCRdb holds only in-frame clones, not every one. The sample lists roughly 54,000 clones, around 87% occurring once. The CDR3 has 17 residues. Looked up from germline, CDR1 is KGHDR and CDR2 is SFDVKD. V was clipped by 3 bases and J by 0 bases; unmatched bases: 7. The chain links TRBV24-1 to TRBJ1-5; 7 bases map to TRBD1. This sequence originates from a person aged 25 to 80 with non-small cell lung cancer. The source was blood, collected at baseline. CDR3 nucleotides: TGTGCCACCAGTGATGCCGGGACAGCGAGTAGCAATCAGCCCCAGCATTTT. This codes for CATSDAGTASSNQPQHF.